This is a list of T cell receptor beta chains from one sample in a study of blood T cell repertoires in COVID-19. Generated by immunoSEQ multiplex PCR, the TCRdb table keeps only in-frame clones and is missing some. The sample holds around 120,000 clones, 80% seen once. Sequencing was carried out using peripheral blood. These receptors originate from a man between 65 and 85 years old with acute or convalescent COVID-19. Each CDR3 is given with its conserved first and last residue. D genes are given only for firm matches. Rows give clone size only sometimes, using once, few, many, or a class for an expanded clone.

>TRBV6-6|TRBJ2-5|once|NA
CASSYSTDQETQYF
TGTGCCAGCAGTTACTCGACTGACCAAGAGACCCAGTACTTC
>TRBV5-1|TRBJ2-7|NA|NA
CASSLDRAYEQYF
TGCGCCAGCAGCTTGGACAGAGCCTACGAGCAGTACTTC
>TRBV5-1|TRBJ2-7|NA|TRBD1
CASSWGRGLVYEQYF
TGCGCCAGCAGCTGGGGCAGGGGGCTAGTCTACGAGCAGTACTTC
>TRBV27|TRBJ1-1|NA|NA
CASSLSRGNTEAFF
TGTGCCAGCAGTTTAAGCCGGGGGAACACTGAAGCTTTCTTT
>TRBV5-1|TRBJ1-5|NA|TRBD1
CASSPGQANQPQHF
TGCGCCAGCAGCCCCGGACAGGCTAATCAGCCCCAGCATTTT
>TRBV4-1|TRBJ1-2|NA|TRBD1
CASSQVPGTGNYGYTF
TGCGCCAGCAGCCAAGTTCCCGGGACAGGGAACTATGGCTACACCTTC
>TRBV15|TRBJ2-2|NA|NA
CATSRVASYTGELFF
TGTGCCACCAGCAGAGTGGCTAGTTATACCGGGGAGCTGTTTTTT
>TRBV5-1|TRBJ2-4|NA|TRBD2
CASSLSGGLAKNIQYF
TGCGCCAGCAGTCTGAGCGGGGGGCTAGCCAAAAACATTCAGTACTTC
>TRBV6-4|TRBJ2-2|NA|TRBD1
CASSDWNRGRTGELFF
TGTGCCAGCAGTGACTGGAACAGGGGTCGCACCGGGGAGCTGTTTTTT
>TRBV13|TRBJ1-2|NA|NA
CASSFGGNYGYTF
TGTGCCAGCAGCTTTGGCGGAAACTATGGCTACACCTTC
>TRBV7-2|TRBJ2-2|NA|NA
CASSLFQGGIGELFF
TGTGCCAGCAGCTTATTCCAGGGTGGGATCGGGGAGCTGTTTTTT
>TRBV19|TRBJ2-6|NA|NA
CASTPPGANVLTF
TGTGCCAGTACCCCCCCGGGGGCCAACGTCCTGACTTTC
>TRBV18|TRBJ1-1|NA|TRBD1
CASSPQGGRMNTEAFF
TGTGCCAGCTCACCACAAGGGGGCCGGATGAACACTGAAGCTTTCTTT
>TRBV19|TRBJ2-5|NA|TRBD1
CASRIGDSRTETQYF
TGTGCCAGTAGAATAGGGGACAGTCGGACGGAGACCCAGTACTTC
>TRBV5-1|TRBJ1-3|NA|NA
CASSLDFGSSGNTIYF
TGCGCCAGCAGCTTGGATTTCGGGTCCAGCGGAAACACCATATATTTT
>TRBV5-1|TRBJ2-7|NA|TRBD2
CASSLVGGRGLGINDEQYF
TGCGCCAGCAGCTTGGTTGGGGGGAGGGGTTTAGGAATAAACGACGAGCAGTACTTC
>TRBV7-6|TRBJ2-3|NA|TRBD2
CASSLNSGGVADTQYF
TGTGCCAGCAGCTTAAACAGCGGGGGGGTAGCAGATACGCAGTATTTT
>TRBV21-1|TRBJ2-7|NA|NA
CASSKRGTGTYEQYF
TGTGCCAGCAGCAAGAGGGGGACAGGGACCTACGAGCAGTACTTC
>TRBV5-4|TRBJ2-1|NA|TRBD2
CASRPGLAGGRHRNEQFF
TGTGCCAGCAGACCGGGACTAGCGGGGGGACGACATCGGAATGAGCAGTTCTTC
>TRBV30|TRBJ1-4|NA|NA
CAWRTSKTNEKLFF
TGTGCCTGGCGTACTTCCAAAACTAATGAAAAACTGTTTTTT
>TRBV20-1|TRBJ1-1|NA|NA
CSAWTNTEAFF
TGCAGTGCTTGGACAAACACTGAAGCTTTCTTT
>TRBV5-1|TRBJ1-4|NA|TRBD1
CASSWGNRGSNEKLFF
TGCGCCAGCAGCTGGGGGAACAGGGGGAGTAATGAAAAACTGTTTTTT
>TRBV12-3/TRBV12-4|TRBJ1-1|NA|NA
CASSRRRNTEAFF
TGTGCCAGCAGCAGGAGGAGAAACACTGAAGCTTTCTTT
>TRBV7-8|TRBJ2-3|NA|TRBD2
CASSPLAGVADTQYF
TGTGCCAGCAGCCCACTAGCGGGGGTTGCAGATACGCAGTATTTT
>TRBV19|TRBJ2-1|NA|NA
CASSSQGSYYNEQFF
TGTGCCAGTAGTAGTCAGGGGTCATATTACAATGAGCAGTTCTTC
>TRBV5-5|TRBJ1-5|NA|TRBD1
CASSPRGLTFRPQHF
TGTGCCAGCAGCCCGAGGGGGCTGACCTTTAGGCCCCAGCATTTT
>TRBV10-2|TRBJ2-5|NA|NA
CASNSADQETQYF
TGCGCCAGCAATTCGGCGGACCAAGAGACCCAGTACTTC
>TRBV4-2|TRBJ2-2|NA|NA
CASSRDSTPSVTGELFF
TGTGCCAGCAGCCGGGACTCCACCCCGTCCGTCACCGGGGAGCTGTTTTTT
>TRBV6-1|TRBJ1-3|NA|NA
CASSDQGFLGNTIYF
TGTGCCAGCAGTGATCAGGGTTTCCTTGGAAACACCATATATTTT
>TRBV4-2|TRBJ1-2|NA|NA
CASSQTTTGISEGYTF
TGTGCCAGCAGCCAAACCACAACAGGGATTTCAGAAGGCTACACCTTC
>TRBV7-9|TRBJ1-1|NA|NA
CASSFRADTEAFF
TGTGCCAGCAGCTTCAGGGCCGACACTGAAGCTTTCTTT
>TRBV29-1|TRBJ2-7|NA|TRBD2
CSVARGGSYEQYF
TGCAGCGTCGCGCGGGGGGGATCCTACGAGCAGTACTTC
>TRBV5-5|TRBJ2-2|NA|NA
CASSLAPNRVNTGELFF
TGTGCCAGCAGCTTGGCCCCCAACCGGGTAAACACCGGGGAGCTGTTTTTT
>TRBV2|TRBJ2-7|NA|TRBD1
CASRAVQGVYEQYF
TGTGCCAGCAGGGCGGTACAGGGGGTATACGAGCAGTACTTC
>TRBV5-1|TRBJ1-2|NA|NA
CASSRIGQSGDGYTF
TGCGCCAGCAGTCGAATTGGACAGTCAGGGGATGGCTACACCTTC
>TRBV10-3|TRBJ1-1|NA|TRBD1
CAINRGLEDTEAFF
TGTGCCATTAACAGGGGGTTGGAGGACACTGAAGCTTTCTTT
>TRBV27|TRBJ1-1|NA|NA
CASKPTGTGEAFF
TGTGCCAGCAAACCAACAGGGACCGGCGAAGCTTTCTTT
>TRBV4-2|TRBJ2-3|NA|TRBD2
CASSQKSGGPAIATDTQYF
TGTGCCAGCAGCCAAAAAAGCGGGGGCCCCGCTATAGCCACAGATACGCAGTATTTT
>TRBV4-1|TRBJ2-2|NA|NA
CASSWATGELFF
TGCGCCAGCAGCTGGGCAACCGGGGAGCTGTTTTTT
>TRBV6-1|TRBJ1-2|NA|TRBD1
CASSEARPGTGRGYTF
TGTGCCAGCAGTGAAGCTCGGCCGGGGACAGGGAGAGGCTACACCTTC
>TRBV10-3|TRBJ2-3|few|NA
CAIRQGTASTDTQYF
TGTGCCATCAGACAGGGTACTGCTAGCACAGATACGCAGTATTTT
>TRBV9|TRBJ1-3|once|TRBD1
CASSGDRVAGNTIYF
TGTGCCAGCAGTGGGGACAGGGTAGCTGGAAACACCATATATTTT
>TRBV15|TRBJ1-2|once|TRBD1
CATAGGNYGYTF
TGTGCCACCGCAGGGGGGAACTATGGCTACACCTTC
>TRBV7-8|TRBJ2-7|NA|TRBD1
CASSVNRGREYEQYF
TGTGCCAGCAGCGTTAACAGGGGGCGTGAGTACGAGCAGTACTTC
>TRBV7-9|TRBJ1-6|NA|NA
CASLKTGSSYNSPLHF
TGTGCCAGCTTGAAAACCGGGAGCTCCTATAATTCACCCCTCCACTTT